This is a list of T cell receptor beta chains from one sample in a study of CD8 T cells in ankylosing spondylitis. MiXCR, applied by TCRdb to the 5' RACE reads, yields one record per CDR3 protein. The sample includes 250,000 to 350,000 distinct CDR3 sequences, 15% to 25% seen only once; the top ten take roughly 7.4%. The sequenced material came from blood, either unsorted or a sorted T cell fraction (not recorded which). Source of these receptors: a male donor with ankylosing spondylitis or in good health (not recorded which). Each CDR3 is given with its conserved first and last residue. Each record gives: V gene, J gene, CDR3 protein.

v_gene: TRBV13
j_gene: TRBJ2-2
CDR3aa: CASSLTGSGELFF

v_gene: TRBV20-1
j_gene: TRBJ1-5
CDR3aa: CSARDEGDQPQHF

v_gene: TRBV5-1
j_gene: TRBJ2-2
CDR3aa: CASSLPAGTGELFF

v_gene: TRBV7-6
j_gene: TRBJ2-1
CDR3aa: CASSLIDRAGNEQFF

v_gene: TRBV5-1
j_gene: TRBJ1-6
CDR3aa: CASSLGQSRTSPLHF

v_gene: TRBV20-1
j_gene: TRBJ2-5
CDR3aa: CSASGGLAGVVETQYF

v_gene: TRBV5-6
j_gene: TRBJ2-1
CDR3aa: CASSLGRGPYNEQFF

v_gene: TRBV4-2
j_gene: TRBJ2-1
CDR3aa: CASSPSSDLYNEQFF

v_gene: TRBV10-1
j_gene: TRBJ1-1
CDR3aa: CASRLAGDTEAFF

v_gene: TRBV12-3/TRBV12-4
j_gene: TRBJ2-5
CDR3aa: CASKGPAETQYF

v_gene: TRBV5-1
j_gene: TRBJ2-3
CDR3aa: CATSHRDSGDTQYF

v_gene: TRBV10-3
j_gene: TRBJ2-3
CDR3aa: CAISDTVGTQYF

v_gene: TRBV5-6
j_gene: TRBJ2-5
CDR3aa: CASSLAQGASPETQYF

v_gene: TRBV12-3/TRBV12-4
j_gene: TRBJ1-3
CDR3aa: CASSPRLPDSGNTIYF

v_gene: TRBV5-6
j_gene: TRBJ2-3
CDR3aa: CASSLGRVGSTDTQYF

v_gene: TRBV20-1
j_gene: TRBJ1-1
CDR3aa: CSAYTGTEAFF

v_gene: TRBV11-2
j_gene: TRBJ2-1
CDR3aa: CASSLIRDGDEQFF

v_gene: TRBV9
j_gene: TRBJ2-3
CDR3aa: CASSLRTGGPDTQYF

v_gene: TRBV2
j_gene: TRBJ2-1
CDR3aa: CASSEGVDEQFF

v_gene: TRBV12-3/TRBV12-4
j_gene: TRBJ2-1
CDR3aa: CASSRGGLALNNEQFF

v_gene: TRBV5-5
j_gene: TRBJ1-3
CDR3aa: CASRAGSSGNTIYF

v_gene: TRBV5-1
j_gene: TRBJ2-2
CDR3aa: CASSFFSPTSGGNTGELFF

v_gene: TRBV11-2
j_gene: TRBJ2-3
CDR3aa: CASSLQVSTDTQYF

v_gene: TRBV18
j_gene: TRBJ2-1
CDR3aa: CASSPGVGGRAYNEQFF

v_gene: TRBV4-2
j_gene: TRBJ1-6
CDR3aa: CASSQDISTGGNSPLHF

v_gene: TRBV24-1
j_gene: TRBJ2-1
CDR3aa: CATSDYSTSGGYNEQFF

v_gene: TRBV20-1
j_gene: TRBJ2-3
CDR3aa: CSARLSGPTDTQYF

v_gene: TRBV10-3
j_gene: TRBJ1-4
CDR3aa: CAISEYGTPDEKLFF

v_gene: TRBV2
j_gene: TRBJ1-6
CDR3aa: CASSDSQGPPLHF

v_gene: TRBV6-1
j_gene: TRBJ2-1
CDR3aa: CASSEALKGGRDNEQFF

v_gene: TRBV29-1
j_gene: TRBJ1-1
CDR3aa: CSAQVNTEAFF

v_gene: TRBV29-1
j_gene: TRBJ2-3
CDR3aa: CSAWTDTQYF

v_gene: TRBV2
j_gene: TRBJ2-3
CDR3aa: CASKRTGITDTQYF